This T cell receptor beta chain was captured by sequencing in a study of shared clonotypes between healthy human individuals (TCRdb year 2020). For context, the study as a whole: A couple of women and three men aged 18 to 49 years were included in the cohort. To estimate repertoire size and how much clonotype sharing occurs between individuals, the study deeply sequenced the blood TCR repertoires of five healthy adults. To increase sequencing depth and limit assay-specific biases, TCR repertoire library preparation and sequencing were carried out by different laboratories using diverse techniques. Leukapheresis yielded between about 0.94 and 8.9 billion PBMCs per donor. Overall study results and their limits: Sampling was restricted to blood, and TCR repertoires in tissue are likely to differ from TCR repertoires in blood. Pairwise subsampling indicated that sequencing depth was expected to affect the degree of clonotype sharing among donors. The genetic and exposure-history diversity represented was limited by the small number of donors.

CDR1 and CDR2, per the germline V gene, are SGDLS and YYNGEE. Measured from the cysteine to the phenylalanine, the CDR3 is 16 residues long. Just CDR3 DNA is preserved here, 48 bases in frame from base 1. The V end loses 4 bases and the J end loses 1 base, and a stretch of 17 bases separates them. Using the deep immunoSEQ assay, multiplex PCR amplified TCR CDR3 regions from genomic DNA. Extracted genomic DNA from each cell subset was spread evenly across all wells of several immunoSEQ 96-well plates, with each plate serving as a replicate. For unsorted PBMC, approximately 300 ng of genomic DNA, equivalent to around 33,000 T cell genomes, went into each replicate PCR. Genomic DNA from unsorted PBMC was sequenced over ten immunoSEQ deep assay plates. Purified libraries were measured with a Qubit 3.0 fluorometer, size-checked on a Bioanalyzer 2100, and measured again with the KAPA Library Quantification kit. Each immunoSEQ 96-well plate was sequenced on its own single-read 150-cycle Illumina NextSeq 550 flow cell. Concerning the study's data processing: Because the immunoSEQ output held only junctional sequences and lacked quality scores, the filtering could not match the filtering applied to full-length reads. Sequences were annotated with PyIR, a Python wrapper for IgBLAST v1.9, and V/J genes and CDR3 were assigned using IMGT germline references. Reads with weak V/J assignments (E-value above 1e-6), missing CDR3, stop codons, out-of-frame junctions, or ambiguous translated residues were removed. V3J clonotypes were defined by identical inferred V gene, J gene, and CDR3 amino acid sequence. To compute the percentage overlap between repertoires, the number of shared unique clonotypes was divided by the size of the smaller repertoire. Richness of each repertoire was evaluated using RTK rarefaction, the Chao1 estimator, and Recon v2.1 estimates of unobserved clonotypes. The source is immuneACCESS, and TCRdb retained only in-frame sequences with V and J called. Part of the clones is not carried over; for the studies checked, unresolved V genes explain less than half of this, and the remainder is unexplained. The DNA was the basis for D and trimming; V, J and clone size are from that table. Present in this sample are some 490,000 clones, approximately 81% of which were seen just once. Jointly, the top ten make up roughly 13% of the sample.

Donors were healthy HIV-negative adults with no recently reported acute infections or vaccinations. Every donor was a Caucasian adult living in Nashville, Tennessee, USA. For unsorted samples, roughly 91 million PBMCs were counted, and genomic DNA was extracted using the QIAamp DNA Blood Mini kit. After blood collection by leukapheresis, PBMCs were isolated using Ficoll-Histopaque density gradient centrifugation and then cryopreserved in the vapor phase of liquid nitrogen. With respect to this clone: Its antigen has not been determined. Base quality data are lacking; no much larger clone is found one base away.

Material for sequencing was PBMCs. The chain links TRBV9 with TRBJ1-1; a tentative D match to TRBD1 spans 5 bases. The TCR was taken from a middle-aged woman in good health. Some clones in this sample may be carry-over from other donors' samples. CDR3 reads: CASSPRGGGRNTEAFF. At the DNA level, the sequence is TGTGCCAGCAGCCCCCGCGGGGGGGGGAGGAACACTGAAGCTTTCTTT.